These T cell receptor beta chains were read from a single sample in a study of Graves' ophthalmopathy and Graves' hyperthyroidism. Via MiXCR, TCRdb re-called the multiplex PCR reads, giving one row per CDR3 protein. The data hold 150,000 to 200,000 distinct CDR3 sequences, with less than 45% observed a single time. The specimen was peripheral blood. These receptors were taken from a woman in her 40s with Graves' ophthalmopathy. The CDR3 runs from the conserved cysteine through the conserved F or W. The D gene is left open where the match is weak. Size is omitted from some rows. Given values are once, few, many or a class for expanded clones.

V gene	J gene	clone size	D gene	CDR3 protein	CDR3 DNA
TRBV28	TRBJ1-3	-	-	CASSLEAGLDGNTIYF	TGTGCCAGCAGTTTAGAAGCAGGGCTGGACGGAAACACCATATATTTT
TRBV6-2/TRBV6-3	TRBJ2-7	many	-	CASSYATYEQYF	TGTGCCAGCAGTTATGCTACCTACGAGCAGTACTTC
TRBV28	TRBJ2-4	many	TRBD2	CASSFAGDAKNIQYF	TGTGCCAGCAGTTTCGCGGGGGATGCCAAAAACATTCAGTACTTC
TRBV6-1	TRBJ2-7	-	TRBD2	CASSIREANYEQYF	TGTGCCAGCAGTATTCGGGAGGCTAACTACGAGCAGTACTTC
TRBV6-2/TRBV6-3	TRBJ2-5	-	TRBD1	CASSYPGQPSLMRQETQYF	TGTGCCAGCAGTTACCCGGGACAGCCTTCTCTGATGAGACAAGAGACCCAGTACTTC
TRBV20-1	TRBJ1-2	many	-	CSANRANYGYTF	TGCAGTGCCAACAGAGCTAACTATGGCTACACCTTC
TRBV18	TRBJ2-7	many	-	CASSPPGTRGYEQYF	TGTGCCAGCTCACCGCCCGGGACAAGGGGTTACGAGCAGTACTTC
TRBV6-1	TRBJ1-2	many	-	CASSVASGTDNYGYTF	TGTGCCAGCAGTGTTGCGTCCGGGACCGACAACTATGGCTACACCTTC
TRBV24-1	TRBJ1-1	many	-	CATRDGGTEAFF	TGTGCCACCAGGGATGGGGGCACTGAAGCTTTCTTT
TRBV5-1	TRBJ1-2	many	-	CASSWEPGLSYTF	TGCGCCAGCAGCTGGGAACCGGGACTTAGCTACACCTTC
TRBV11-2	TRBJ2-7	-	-	CASRRAGTLYEQYF	TGTGCCAGCAGGAGGGCGGGCACCCTCTACGAGCAGTACTTC
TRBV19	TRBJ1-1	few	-	CASSQGRYTEAFF	TGTGCCAGTAGTCAGGGTAGATATACTGAAGCTTTCTTT
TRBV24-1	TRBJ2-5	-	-	CATSGETGRRPETRYF	TGTGCCACCAGTGGCGAGACCGGGCGAAGGCCAGAGACCCGGTACTTC
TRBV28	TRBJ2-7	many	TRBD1	CASSDRDRGYSEQYF	TGTGCCAGCAGTGACCGGGACAGGGGGTACTCCGAGCAGTACTTC
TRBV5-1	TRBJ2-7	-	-	CASSTGQFKAEQYF	TGCGCCAGCAGCACCGGACAATTTAAGGCTGAGCAGTACTTC
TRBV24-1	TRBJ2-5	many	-	CATSTPGGRETQYF	TGTGCCACCAGTACGCCCGGGGGACGGGAGACCCAGTACTTC
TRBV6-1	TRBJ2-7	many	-	CATANYEQYF	TGTGCCACTGCGAACTACGAGCAGTACTTC
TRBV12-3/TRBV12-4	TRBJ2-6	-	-	CASNLHGANVLTF	TGTGCCAGCAACTTACACGGGGCCAACGTCCTGACTTTC
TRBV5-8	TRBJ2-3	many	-	CASSLEWGDTQYF	TGTGCCAGCAGCTTGGAGTGGGGAGATACGCAGTATTTT
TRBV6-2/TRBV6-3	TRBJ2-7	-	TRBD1	CASNLGGQESSYEQYF	TGTGCCAGCAACCTTGGAGGACAGGAGAGCTCCTACGAGCAGTACTTC
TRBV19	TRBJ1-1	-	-	CASRPSSAEAFF	TGTGCCAGTAGACCGAGTTCTGCTGAAGCTTTCTTT
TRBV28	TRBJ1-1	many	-	CASSLFQPNTEAFF	TGTGCCAGCAGTTTATTTCAGCCGAACACTGAAGCTTTCTTT
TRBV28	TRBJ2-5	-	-	CASQVLGNRETQYF	TGTGCCAGCCAAGTTCTAGGGAATCGGGAGACCCAGTACTTC
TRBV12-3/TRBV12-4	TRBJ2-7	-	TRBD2	CASSLGASGRAGPYEQYF	TGTGCCAGCAGTCTCGGGGCTAGCGGGAGGGCCGGTCCCTACGAGCAGTACTTC
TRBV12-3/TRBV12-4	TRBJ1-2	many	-	CASSFISGAYGYTF	TGTGCCAGCAGTTTTATTTCAGGAGCCTATGGCTACACCTTC
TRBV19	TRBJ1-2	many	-	CASSRFSKEHYGYTF	TGTGCCAGTAGTCGATTCTCCAAGGAGCACTATGGCTACACCTTC
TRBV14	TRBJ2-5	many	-	CASQGWNQETQYF	TGTGCCAGCCAGGGCTGGAACCAAGAGACCCAGTACTTC
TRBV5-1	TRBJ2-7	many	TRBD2	CASSWGLAGSGEQYF	TGCGCCAGCAGCTGGGGACTAGCGGGCTCGGGGGAGCAGTACTTC
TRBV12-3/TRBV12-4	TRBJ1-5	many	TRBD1	CASRGQGDQPQHF	TGTGCCAGCAGGGGACAGGGTGATCAGCCCCAGCATTTT
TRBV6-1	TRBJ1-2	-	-	CASSAGLNYGYTF	TGTGCCAGCAGTGCCGGACTAAACTATGGCTACACCTTC
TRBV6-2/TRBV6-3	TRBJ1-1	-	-	CASSGPYTEAFF	TGTGCCAGCAGTGGGCCCTACACTGAAGCTTTCTTT
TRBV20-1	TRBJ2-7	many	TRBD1	CSVGQGSSYEQYF	TGCAGTGTTGGACAGGGGAGCTCCTACGAGCAGTACTTC
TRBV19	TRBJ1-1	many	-	CASSTRDGTEAFF	TGTGCCAGTAGTACCCGGGACGGCACTGAAGCTTTCTTT
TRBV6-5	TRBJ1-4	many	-	CASSSDPGTEEKLFF	TGTGCCAGCAGTTCGGACCCGGGGACGGAGGAAAAACTGTTTTTT
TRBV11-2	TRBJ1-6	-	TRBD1	CASSRDRVDSPLHF	TGTGCCAGCAGCCGGGACAGGGTTGATTCACCCCTCCACTTT
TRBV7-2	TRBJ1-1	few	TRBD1	CASSSGTGVMTEAFF	TGTGCCAGCAGCTCCGGGACAGGGGTGATGACTGAAGCTTTCTTT
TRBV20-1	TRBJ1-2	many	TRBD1	CSARRTGGVRGYTF	TGCAGTGCTAGACGGACAGGAGGCGTCAGAGGCTACACCTTC
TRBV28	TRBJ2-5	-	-	CASSFTALGQVTQYF	TGTGCCAGCAGTTTTACGGCACTAGGCCAGGTGACCCAGTACTTC
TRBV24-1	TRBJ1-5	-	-	CATRGRSNQPQHF	TGTGCCACCAGGGGACGGAGCAATCAGCCCCAGCATTTT
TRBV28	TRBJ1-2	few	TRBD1	CASSWTGTSYYGYTF	TGTGCCAGCAGTTGGACAGGTACCAGCTACTATGGCTACACCTTC